A single sample is the source of the 19 T cell receptor beta chains below, sequenced in a study of blood T cell repertoires in COVID-19. Generated by immunoSEQ multiplex PCR, the TCRdb table keeps only in-frame clones and is missing some. The data hold 150,000 to 200,000 clones, with 88% observed a single time. Sequenced material: peripheral blood. Receptor source: a human donor in a cohort sampled during active COVID-19.

The gene calls are TRBV6-6 and TRBJ2-7, with TRBD2 matching over 9 bases. Per the germline V gene, CDR1 is MNHNY and CDR2 is SVGAGI (reference sequence). V dropped 7 bases and J dropped 1; count of bases not matched to a gene: 8. CDR3 length: 15 residues. CDR3 amino acids: CASKDSGGVSYEQYF. DNA of the CDR3: TGTGCCAGCAAGGATAGCGGGGGAGTATCCTACGAGCAGTACTTC.

The V and J genes are TRBV28 and TRBJ1-4; 8 positions match TRBD1. Per germline, CDR1 MDHEN and CDR2 SYDVKM. V was clipped by 7 bases and J by 5 bases; unmatched bases: 9. The length of the CDR3 is 15 residues. This chain's CDR3 is CASMSSGGINEKLFF. The DNA of the CDR3 is TGTGCCAGCATGAGTTCAGGGGGCATAAATGAAAAACTGTTTTTT.

The chain is built from TRBV5-1 and TRBJ2-7, with D maybe TRBD2 (5 bases). This CDR3 comprises 14 residues. Germline V gives CDR1 SGHRS, CDR2 YFSETQ. The ends were cut back, 0 bases at V and 5 bases at J, with 12 bases in the middle. The CDR3 DNA follows: TGCGCCAGCAGCTTGGAGCTAGCTTCCCACGAGCAGTACTTC. It translates to CASSLELASHEQYF.

This chain uses TRBV5-1 with TRBJ2-6; D is undetermined. The germline V and J ends were trimmed by 4 bases and 1 base, with 24 bases remaining between them. The CDR3 length is 20 residues. Germline V lookup: CDR1 SGHRS, CDR2 YFSETQ. CDR3 region: CASSRSPGPQKQSGANVLTF. CDR3 bases: TGCGCCAGCAGCCGGAGCCCGGGTCCTCAAAAGCAGTCTGGGGCCAACGTCCTGACTTTC.

The V and J genes are TRBV9 and TRBJ2-2, with TRBD2 as a possible D gene (7 bases). Trimming cost V 4 bases and J 0 bases, with 16 bases left between them. Germline CDR1 is SGDLS and CDR2 is YYNGEE. The CDR3 runs to 17 residues. CDR3 residues: CASSPLRGGTNTGELFF. The DNA of the CDR3 is TGTGCCAGCAGCCCACTTAGGGGGGGAACGAACACCGGGGAGCTGTTTTTT.

This clone was counted once. The chain combines TRBV3-1 (or the pseudogene TRBV3-2) with TRBJ2-5; 8 positions match TRBD1. The junction had 11 bases not matched to a gene; V was cut back by 4 bases and J by 4 bases. Germline V gene data show CDR1 as LGHDT and CDR2 as YNNKEL (reference sequence). The CDR3 extends over 16 amino acids. The CDR3 sequence is CASSLTRTGSGETQYF. The CDR3 DNA reads TGTGCCAGCAGCCTAACGAGGACAGGGTCGGGAGAGACCCAGTACTTC.

J is TRBJ1-4 and V is TRBV27, with D tentatively TRBD1 (6 bases). Per the germline V gene, CDR1 is MNHEY and CDR2 is SMNVEV (reference sequence). This CDR3 has 16 residues. V dropped 4 bases and J dropped 8 bases, with 20 bases sitting between them. CDR3 in amino acids: CASSSNLQGSNEKLFF. The CDR3 nucleotides read TGTGCCAGCAGTTCAAACCTACAGGGTTCCAACGAAAAACTGTTTTTT.

The chain employs TRBV19 and TRBJ1-5; D gene unclear. The CDR3 is 15 residues long. Per the germline V gene, CDR1 is LNHDA and CDR2 is SQIVND (reference sequence). V lost 4 bases, J lost 0 bases, and 10 bases lay in between. CDR3 protein: CASSTIRNSNQPQHF. The CDR3, as DNA: TGTGCCAGTAGTACAATCAGAAATAGCAATCAGCCCCAGCATTTT.

This CDR3 is CAWSVIAGGDTQYF. In nucleotides, the CDR3 is TGTGCCTGGAGTGTGATAGCGGGGGGTGATACGCAGTATTTT. The chain employs TRBV30 and TRBJ2-3; TRBD2 agrees at 10 bases. Germline V gene data show CDR1 as GTSNPN and CDR2 as SVGIG (reference sequence). The V segment lost 0 bases and the J segment 6 bases; nucleotides outside the gene matches: 3. The CDR3 consists of 14 residues.

V usage is TRBV6-2 or TRBV6-3 and J usage is TRBJ1-4, with 8 positions matching TRBD1. Trimming cost V 5 bases and J 5 bases; bases outside gene matches: 13. Germline lookup yields CDR1 MNHEY and CDR2 SVGEGT. The length of the CDR3 is 17 residues. The CDR3 protein is CASSPRSTGVQNEKLFF. CDR3 DNA: TGTGCCAGCAGTCCCAGGTCGACAGGGGTCCAAAATGAAAAACTGTTTTTT.

This clone has just a few counts. The CDR3: CASSQGGPTYEQYF. The CDR3 DNA reads as TGCGCCAGCAGCCAAGGGGGGCCTACCTACGAGCAGTACTTC. V and J are TRBV4-3 and TRBJ2-7; a possible D gene is TRBD1 (6 bases). In germline, CDR1 is LGHNA, CDR2 YSLEER. This CDR3 has 14 amino acids. The V end was cut by 1 base, the J end by 2 bases, with 9 bases between.

In DNA, the CDR3 is TGTGCCAGCAGCCTGCTAGCGGGAGGGCCGGTTGTCGGCAATGAGCAGTTCTTC. Translation gives CASSLLAGGPVVGNEQFF. The rearrangement links TRBV5-5 to TRBJ2-1; TRBD2 agrees at 12 bases. CDR1 and CDR2 (germline): SGHKS, YYEKEE (reference sequence). V lost 4 bases, J lost 6 bases, and 14 bases stayed unmatched. The CDR3 totals 18 residues. Supplemented by reference TRBV5-5 and TRBJ2-1, the full variable domain reads DAGVTQSPTHLIKTRGQQVTLRCSPISGHKSVSWYQQVLGQGPQFIFQYYEKEERGRGNFPDRFSARQFPNYSSELNVNALLLGDSALYLCASSLLAGGPVVGNEQFFGPGTRLTVL.

This rearrangement joins TRBV10-3 to TRBJ1-2, with 8 bases that match TRBD1. Germline V gives CDR1 ENHRY, CDR2 SYGVKD. Trimming removed 10 bases from V and 2 bases from J; junction bases left unmatched: 12. CDR3 size: 15 residues. The CDR3 spells CATNRGQDLNYGYTF. The CDR3 region has the DNA TGTGCCACCAACAGGGGACAGGACCTAAACTATGGCTACACCTTC.

The chain links TRBV21-1 to TRBJ2-5; the table's D call, TRBD2, has no DNA check behind it. TRBV21-1 is tagged as a pseudogene. CDR3 length equals 12 residues. The CDR3 is CASSKRGLAQYF. The CDR3 DNA follows: TGTGCCAGCAGCAAAAGAGGGCTGGCCCAGTACTTC.

V gene TRBV5-8 combines with J gene TRBJ2-7; TRBD1 agrees at 12 bases. The length of the CDR3 is 15 residues. With 0 bases clipped from V and 4 bases from J, the junction kept 2 bases outside the gene matches. The germline V gene encodes CDR1 SGHTS and CDR2 YDEGEE. CDR3 loop: CASSLGGQGAYEQYF. In nucleotides, the CDR3 is TGTGCCAGCAGCTTGGGGGGACAGGGGGCGTACGAGCAGTACTTC. Together with reference TRBV5-8 and TRBJ2-7, the CDR3 gives the full variable domain: EAGVTQSPTHLIKTRGQQATLRCSPISGHTSVYWYQQALGLGLQFLLWYDEGEERNRGNFPPRFSGRQFPNYSSELNVNALELEDSALYLCASSLGGQGAYEQYFGPGTRLTVT.

The chain uses TRBV6-2 or TRBV6-3 and TRBJ2-1; TRBD2 agrees at 11 bases. Germline CDR1 MNHEY, CDR2 SVGEGT. Unmatched junction bases numbered 7, after V lost 4 bases and J lost 2 bases. The CDR3 totals 17 residues. This CDR3 is CASSWLAGGGTYNEQFF. The CDR3 DNA reads TGTGCCAGCAGTTGGCTAGCGGGGGGCGGAACCTACAATGAGCAGTTCTTC.

The chain uses TRBV7-6 and TRBJ1-1; D unresolved. CDR1 and CDR2 (germline): SGHVS, FNYEAQ. Trimming pared 2 bases from V and 0 bases from J, leaving 7 bases between. CDR3 length equals 14 residues. CDR3 loop: CASSLNEVNTEAFF. The CDR3 nucleotides read TGTGCCAGCAGCTTAAACGAGGTGAACACTGAAGCTTTCTTT.

The J gene is TRBJ2-7, the V gene TRBV2; D possibly corresponds to TRBD2 (6 bases). The germline V and J ends were trimmed by 11 bases and 9 bases, with 23 bases remaining between them. Germline V CDR1 and CDR2: SNHLY, FYNNEI. The CDR3 totals 13 residues. CDR3 sequence reads: CALGRGSTPWQYF. The CDR3, as DNA: TGTGCCCTTGGGCGGGGTAGCACCCCCTGGCAGTACTTC.

This clone has just one count. The V gene is TRBV5-1, the J gene TRBJ1-3; perhaps TRBD1 as D (5 bases). The CDR3 loop spans 14 amino acids. Per germline, CDR1 SGHRS and CDR2 YFSETQ. V was clipped by 2 bases and J by 2 bases, with 8 bases between them. CDR3 coding DNA: TGCGCCAGCAGCTTAGGGGCAGCTGGAAACACCATATATTTT. This gives the protein CASSLGAAGNTIYF.